The T cell receptor (beta chain) under discussion was sequenced for a study of T cell responses to AZD1222 COVID-19 vaccine listed by TCRdb under 2021. Regarding the research as a whole: TCR sequencing covered 230 or so trial participants: 207 given two doses of AZD1222 and about 26 given two doses of MenACWY control vaccine. Enrollment into the trials was organized by age into subgroups of 18-55, 56-69 and 70-plus years, and those subgroups contained roughly 140, 27 and 60 TCR-sequenced participants, respectively. What the study reported, not specific to this receptor: The 56-69-year group was small, and its depth increase did not reach significance, likely because of low power. Reportedly, close to half of the unique spike-specific TCRs recognized epitopes lying outside the regions that are mutated in the B.1.351 and B.1.1.7 variants. Because no samples from the day 14 peak response were available, repertoires could be characterized only after the peak T cell response. Participants were mostly white British and included more females than males, and it was suggested by the authors that clonal diversity may have been underestimated. Spike-specific TCR breadth and depth rose significantly after two AZD1222 doses compared with day 0 and with MenACWY recipients. Conclusions about previously exposed vaccinees are limited, since just five to seven AZD1222 recipients were seropositive for SARS-CoV-2 at baseline. The vaccine-associated CD4 TCRs covered the entire spike protein, and the dominant responses fell in regions 160-218 and 743-854.

According to the study, the label for this sample's time point signals: about 28 days (+/-7) after the second vaccine dose. AZD1222 recipients with second doses at about 4 weeks or about 12 weeks were pooled, because spike-specific TCR depth and breadth did not differ between schedules. The vaccinee samples were drawn from two UK trials, COV001 and COV002, one of which was a single-blind randomized controlled phase 2/3 trial testing AZD1222 (ChAdOx1 nCoV-19) in healthy adults. For TCRbeta chain sequencing, PBMC samples from trial participants were taken at day 0 and at day 28 after the second dose. The cysteine opens and the phenylalanine closes a CDR3 of 16 amino acids. Only the CDR3 DNA is retained, 48 bases long and in frame from the first base. The junction shows trimming of 4 bases on V and 6 bases on J, and the gene matches do not reach 12 bases of it. The germline V gene (reference sequence) specifies SEHNR as CDR1 and FQNEAQ as CDR2.

The CDR3 regions of human TCRbeta chains were subjected to immunosequencing. The authors' pipeline ran thus. TCRs in the repertoires were matched against a reference library of SARS-CoV-2-specific TCRs that had been generated with the MIRA antigen-specificity platform. Breadth was defined as the fraction of unique TCRs that were SARS-CoV-2-associated, and depth was defined as the fraction of total T cells that were SARS-CoV-2-associated. Using the MIRA data, each spike-specific TCR was mapped to the spike region that the TCR reacts to and placed in a CD4 or CD8 class. Log10-transformed breadth and depth values were compared by one-way ANOVA with Sidak's multiple comparisons tests. Held by TCRdb, this immuneACCESS table contains in-frame sequences only and omits some clones. Under half of the omission traces to an unresolved V gene where checked; the cause of the rest is unknown. V and J calls and clone size follow that table, whereas D and trimming were derived from the DNA. This sample holds about 110,000 clones; 87% were observed only once. In total, the top ten clones hold under 3% of the sample.

Worth noting for this clone: Its antigen is unknown. No clone much larger than this one lies a single base away; base qualities are absent.

This TCR was sampled from an adult who received the AZD1222 COVID-19 vaccine. This specimen consisted of peripheral blood, obtained 28 days after the second AZD1222 dose. The chain uses TRBV7-9 and TRBJ1-3; 7 central bases correspond to TRBD1. The CDR3 loop reads CASSSPAGTVENTIYF. The sequence in DNA is TGTGCCAGCAGCTCGCCTGCCGGGACAGTGGAAAACACCATATATTTT.